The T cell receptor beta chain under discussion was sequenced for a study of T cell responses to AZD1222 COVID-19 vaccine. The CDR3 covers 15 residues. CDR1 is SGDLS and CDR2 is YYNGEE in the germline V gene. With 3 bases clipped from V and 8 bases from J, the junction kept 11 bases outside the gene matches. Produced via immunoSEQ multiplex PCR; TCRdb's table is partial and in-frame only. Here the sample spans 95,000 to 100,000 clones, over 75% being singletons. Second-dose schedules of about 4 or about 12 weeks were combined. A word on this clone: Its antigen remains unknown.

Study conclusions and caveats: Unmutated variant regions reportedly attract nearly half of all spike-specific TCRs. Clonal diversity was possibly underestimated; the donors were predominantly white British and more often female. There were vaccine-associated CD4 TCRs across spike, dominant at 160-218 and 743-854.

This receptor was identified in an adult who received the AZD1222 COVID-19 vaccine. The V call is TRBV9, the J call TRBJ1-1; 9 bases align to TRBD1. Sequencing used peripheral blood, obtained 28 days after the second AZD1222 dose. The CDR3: CASSAYPGTGNEAFF. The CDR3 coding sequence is TGTGCCAGCAGCGCATATCCCGGGACAGGGAACGAAGCTTTCTTT.